A few counts support the clone carrying this TCR beta chain. Its antigen is currently unknown. Extracted RNA was reverse transcribed, and the resulting cDNA served as sequencing template. Produced via immunoSEQ multiplex PCR; TCRdb's table is partial and in-frame only. The sample records some 200,000 clones, about 60% being singletons. The CDR3 runs to 11 residues. Germline CDR1 reads SNHLY; CDR2 reads FYNNEI. The V gene lost 6 bases and the J gene lost 9 bases, with 11 bases spanning the gap. This sample is drawn from a study of CD8+ T cells in alopecia areata. General study findings and limits: Patients showed less clear TCR sequence sharing than mice, possibly partly because of HLA diversity.

This TCR was recovered from a human donor with alopecia areata. This material consisted of CD4+ T cells sorted from blood, taken at week 0. The chain is built from TRBV2 and TRBJ2-5; perhaps TRBD2 as D (5 bases). In DNA, the CDR3 is TGTGCCAGCAGCCCGGAGAGGGCCCAGTACTTC. Translation gives CASSPERAQYF.